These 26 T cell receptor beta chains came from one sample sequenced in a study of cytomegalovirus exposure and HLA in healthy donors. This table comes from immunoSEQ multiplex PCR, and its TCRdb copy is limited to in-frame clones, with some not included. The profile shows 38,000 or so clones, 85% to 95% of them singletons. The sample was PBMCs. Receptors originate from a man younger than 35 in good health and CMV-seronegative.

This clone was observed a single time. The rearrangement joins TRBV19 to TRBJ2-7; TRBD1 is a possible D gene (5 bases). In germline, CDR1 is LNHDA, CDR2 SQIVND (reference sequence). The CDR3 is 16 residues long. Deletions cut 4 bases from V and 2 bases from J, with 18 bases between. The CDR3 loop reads CASSKVRVLRTYEQYF. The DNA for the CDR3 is TGTGCCAGTAGTAAAGTCAGGGTTCTAAGGACCTACGAGCAGTACTTC.

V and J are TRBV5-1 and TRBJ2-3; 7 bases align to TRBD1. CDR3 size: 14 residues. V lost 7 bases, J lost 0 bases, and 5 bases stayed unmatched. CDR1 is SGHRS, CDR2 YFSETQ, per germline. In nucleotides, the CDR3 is TGCGCCAGCTCGGGACAGACTAGCACAGATACGCAGTATTTT. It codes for CASSGQTSTDTQYF.

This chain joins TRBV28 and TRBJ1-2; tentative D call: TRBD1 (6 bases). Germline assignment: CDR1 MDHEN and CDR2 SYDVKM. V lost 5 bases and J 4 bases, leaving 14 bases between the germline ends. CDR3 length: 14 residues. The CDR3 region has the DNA TGTGCCAGCAGTACGGACGCAGGGGCCTATGGCTACACCTTC. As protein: CASSTDAGAYGYTF.

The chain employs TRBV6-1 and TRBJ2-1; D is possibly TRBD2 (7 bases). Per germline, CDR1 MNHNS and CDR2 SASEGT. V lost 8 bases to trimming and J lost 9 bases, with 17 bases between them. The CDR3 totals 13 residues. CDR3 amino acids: CASFLGGEGEQFF. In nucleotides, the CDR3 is TGTGCCAGCTTCCTAGGGGGGGAGGGTGAGCAGTTCTTC.

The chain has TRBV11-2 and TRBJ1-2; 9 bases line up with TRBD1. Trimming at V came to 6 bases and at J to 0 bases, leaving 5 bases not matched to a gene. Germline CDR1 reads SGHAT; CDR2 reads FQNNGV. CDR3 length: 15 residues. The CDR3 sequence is CASRDTGGPNYGYTF. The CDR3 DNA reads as TGTGCCAGCAGGGACACAGGGGGCCCTAACTATGGCTACACCTTC.

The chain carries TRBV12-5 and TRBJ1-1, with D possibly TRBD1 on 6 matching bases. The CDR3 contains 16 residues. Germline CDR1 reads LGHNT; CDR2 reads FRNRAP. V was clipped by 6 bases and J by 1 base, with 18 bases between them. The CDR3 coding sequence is TGTGCTAGTGGACCCCCTGCAGGGGAGGGGAACACTGAAGCTTTCTTT. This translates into CASGPPAGEGNTEAFF.

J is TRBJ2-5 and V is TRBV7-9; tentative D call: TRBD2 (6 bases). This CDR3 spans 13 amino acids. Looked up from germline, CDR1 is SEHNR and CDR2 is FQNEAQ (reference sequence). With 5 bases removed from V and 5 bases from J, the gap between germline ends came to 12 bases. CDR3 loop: CASSLQLAETQYF. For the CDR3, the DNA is TGTGCCAGCAGCCTCCAACTAGCCGAGACCCAGTACTTC.

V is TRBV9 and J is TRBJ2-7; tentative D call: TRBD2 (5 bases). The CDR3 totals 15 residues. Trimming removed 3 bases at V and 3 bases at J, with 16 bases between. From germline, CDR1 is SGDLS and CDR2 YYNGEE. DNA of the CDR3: TGTGCCAGCAGCGCCAACGAGGGCCCCTACTACGAGCAGTACTTC. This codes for CASSANEGPYYEQYF. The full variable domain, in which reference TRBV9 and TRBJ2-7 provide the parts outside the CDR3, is DSGVTQTPKHLITATGQRVTLRCSPRSGDLSVYWYQQSLDQGLQFLIQYYNGEERAKGNILERFSAQQFPDLHSELNLSSLELGDSALYFCASSANEGPYYEQYFGPGTRLTVT.

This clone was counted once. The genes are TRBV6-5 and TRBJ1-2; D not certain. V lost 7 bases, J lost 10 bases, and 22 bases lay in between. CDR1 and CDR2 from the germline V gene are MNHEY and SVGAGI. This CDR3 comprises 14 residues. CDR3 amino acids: CASKITRKGSFYTF. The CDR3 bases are TGTGCCAGCAAGATAACCCGCAAAGGGAGTTTCTACACCTTC.

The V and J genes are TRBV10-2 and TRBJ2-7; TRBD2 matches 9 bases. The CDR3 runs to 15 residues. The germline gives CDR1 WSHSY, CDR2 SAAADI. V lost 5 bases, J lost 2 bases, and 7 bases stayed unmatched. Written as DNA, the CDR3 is TGCGCCAGCAGTCTTCGGGCTAGCGGGGCCTACGAGCAGTACTTC. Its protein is CASSLRASGAYEQYF.

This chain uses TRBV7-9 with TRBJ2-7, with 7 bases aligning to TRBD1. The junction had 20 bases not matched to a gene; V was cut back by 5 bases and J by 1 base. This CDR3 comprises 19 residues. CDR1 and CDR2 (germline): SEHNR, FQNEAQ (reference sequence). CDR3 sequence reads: CASSLRTSSRQGQSYEQYF. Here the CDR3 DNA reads TGTGCCAGCAGCCTTCGAACCTCGTCCCGACAGGGTCAGTCCTACGAGCAGTACTTC.

The CDR3, as DNA: TGTGCCAGCAGCTCGCCGGGGGGCTGGGAGGAGACCCAGTACTTC. Translation: CASSSPGGWEETQYF. The genes are TRBV5-8 and TRBJ2-5, with D possibly being TRBD2 (7 bases). Germline loops: CDR1 SGHTS, CDR2 YDEGEE. Deletions cut 3 bases from V and 5 bases from J, with 17 bases between. This CDR3 is built from 15 residues. Looking up the rest from reference TRBV5-8 and TRBJ2-5 gives the full variable domain: EAGVTQSPTHLIKTRGQQATLRCSPISGHTSVYWYQQALGLGLQFLLWYDEGEERNRGNFPPRFSGRQFPNYSSELNVNALELEDSALYLCASSSPGGWEETQYFGPGTRLLVL.

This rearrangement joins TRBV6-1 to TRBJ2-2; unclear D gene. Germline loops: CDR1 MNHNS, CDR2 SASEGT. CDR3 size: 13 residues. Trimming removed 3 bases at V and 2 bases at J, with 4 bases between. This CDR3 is CASSDLNTGELFF. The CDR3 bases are TGTGCCAGCAGTGACCTAAACACCGGGGAGCTGTTTTTT.

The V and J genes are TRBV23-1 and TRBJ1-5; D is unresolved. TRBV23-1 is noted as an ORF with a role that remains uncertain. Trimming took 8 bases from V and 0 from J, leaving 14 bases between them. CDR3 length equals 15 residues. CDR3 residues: CASRGWLSSNQPQHF. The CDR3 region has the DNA TGCGCCAGCCGAGGGTGGCTCAGTAGCAATCAGCCCCAGCATTTT.

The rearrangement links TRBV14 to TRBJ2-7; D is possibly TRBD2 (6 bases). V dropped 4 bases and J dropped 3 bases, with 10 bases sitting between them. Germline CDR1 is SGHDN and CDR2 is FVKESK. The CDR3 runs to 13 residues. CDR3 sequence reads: CASSPRGDYEQYF. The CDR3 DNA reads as TGTGCCAGCAGCCCCCGCGGGGACTACGAGCAGTACTTC. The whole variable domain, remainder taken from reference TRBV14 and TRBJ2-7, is EAGVTQFPSHSVIEKGQTVTLRCDPISGHDNLYWYRRVMGKEIKFLLHFVKESKQDESGMPNNRFLAERTGGTYSTLKVQPAELEDSGVYFCASSPRGDYEQYFGPGTRLTVT.

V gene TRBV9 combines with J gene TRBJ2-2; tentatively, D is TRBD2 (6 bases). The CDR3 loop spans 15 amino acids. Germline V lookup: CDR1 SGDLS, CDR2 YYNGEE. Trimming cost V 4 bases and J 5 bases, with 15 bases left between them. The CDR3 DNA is TGTGCCAGCAGCCCGGGGACTCCTGCGACCGGGGAGCTGTTTTTT. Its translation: CASSPGTPATGELFF.

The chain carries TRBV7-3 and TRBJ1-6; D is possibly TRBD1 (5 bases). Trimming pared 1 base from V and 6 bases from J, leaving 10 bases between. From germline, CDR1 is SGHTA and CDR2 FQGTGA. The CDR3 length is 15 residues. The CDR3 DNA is TGTGCCAGCAGCTTAAATCAGGGAGGTAATTCACCCCTCCACTTT. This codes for CASSLNQGGNSPLHF. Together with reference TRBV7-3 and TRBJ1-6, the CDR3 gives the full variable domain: GAGVSQTPSNKVTEKGKYVELRCDPISGHTALYWYRQSLGQGPEFLIYFQGTGAADDSGLPNDRFFAVRPEGSVSTLKIQRTERGDSAVYLCASSLNQGGNSPLHFGNGTRLTVT.

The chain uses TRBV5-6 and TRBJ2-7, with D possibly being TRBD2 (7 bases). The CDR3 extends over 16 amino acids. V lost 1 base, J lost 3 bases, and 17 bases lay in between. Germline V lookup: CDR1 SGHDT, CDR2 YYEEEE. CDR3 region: CASSLTGGGIHYEQYF. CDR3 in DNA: TGTGCCAGCAGCTTGACGGGGGGCGGGATCCACTACGAGCAGTACTTC.

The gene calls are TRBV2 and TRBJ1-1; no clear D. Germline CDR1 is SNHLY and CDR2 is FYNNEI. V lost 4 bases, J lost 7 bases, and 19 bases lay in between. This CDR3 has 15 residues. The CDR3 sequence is CASSGPHAGSGEAFF. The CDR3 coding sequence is TGTGCCAGCAGTGGGCCCCACGCTGGGTCAGGTGAAGCTTTCTTT.

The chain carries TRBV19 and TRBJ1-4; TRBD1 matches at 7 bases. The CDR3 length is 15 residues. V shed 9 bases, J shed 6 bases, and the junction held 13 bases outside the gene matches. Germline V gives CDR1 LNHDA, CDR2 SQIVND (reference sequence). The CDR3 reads CASKKQGQNDEKLFF. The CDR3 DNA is TGTGCCAGCAAGAAACAGGGGCAGAATGATGAAAAACTGTTTTTT.

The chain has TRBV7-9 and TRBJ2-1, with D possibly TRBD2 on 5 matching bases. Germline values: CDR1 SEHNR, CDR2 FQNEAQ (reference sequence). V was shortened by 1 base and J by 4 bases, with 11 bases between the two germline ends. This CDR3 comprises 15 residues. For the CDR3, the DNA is TGTGCCAGCAGCTTAGGGAGAGGGATGTACAATGAGCAGTTCTTC. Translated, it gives CASSLGRGMYNEQFF.

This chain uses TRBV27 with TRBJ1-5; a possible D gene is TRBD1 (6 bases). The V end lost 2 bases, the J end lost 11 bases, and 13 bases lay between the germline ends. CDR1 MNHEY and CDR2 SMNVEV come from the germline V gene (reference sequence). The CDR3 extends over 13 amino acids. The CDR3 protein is CASSLRGGAAQHF. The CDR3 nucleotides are TGTGCCAGCAGTTTACGGGGGGGGGCAGCCCAGCATTTT.

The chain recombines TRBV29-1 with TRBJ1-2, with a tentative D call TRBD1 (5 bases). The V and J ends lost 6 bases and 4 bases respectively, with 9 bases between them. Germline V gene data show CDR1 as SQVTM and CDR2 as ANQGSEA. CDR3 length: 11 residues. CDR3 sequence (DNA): TGCAGCGTCGGACAACTCTATGGCTACACCTTC. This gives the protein CSVGQLYGYTF.

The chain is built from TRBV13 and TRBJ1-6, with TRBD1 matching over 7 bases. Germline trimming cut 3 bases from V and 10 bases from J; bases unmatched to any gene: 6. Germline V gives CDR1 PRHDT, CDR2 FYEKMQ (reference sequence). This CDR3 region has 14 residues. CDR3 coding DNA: TGTGCCAGCAGCTTCGGACAGGTCGAATCACCCCTCCACTTT. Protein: CASSFGQVESPLHF. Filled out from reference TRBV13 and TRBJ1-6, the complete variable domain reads AAGVIQSPRHLIKEKRETATLKCYPIPRHDTVYWYQQGPGQDPQFLISFYEKMQSDKGSIPDRFSAQQFSDYHSELNMSSLELGDSALYFCASSFGQVESPLHFGNGTRLTVT.

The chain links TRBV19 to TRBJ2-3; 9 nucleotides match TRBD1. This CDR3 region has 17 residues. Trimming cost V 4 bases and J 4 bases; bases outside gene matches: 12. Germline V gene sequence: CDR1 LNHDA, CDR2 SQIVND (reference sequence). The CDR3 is CASSKGRDRVMADTQYF. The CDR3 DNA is TGTGCCAGTAGTAAAGGCCGGGACAGGGTGATGGCAGATACGCAGTATTTT. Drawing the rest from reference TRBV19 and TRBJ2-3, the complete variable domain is DGGITQSPKYLFRKEGQNVTLSCEQNLNHDAMYWYRQDPGQGLRLIYYSQIVNDFQKGDIAEGYSVSREKKESFPLTVTSAQKNPTAFYLCASSKGRDRVMADTQYFGPGTRLTVL.

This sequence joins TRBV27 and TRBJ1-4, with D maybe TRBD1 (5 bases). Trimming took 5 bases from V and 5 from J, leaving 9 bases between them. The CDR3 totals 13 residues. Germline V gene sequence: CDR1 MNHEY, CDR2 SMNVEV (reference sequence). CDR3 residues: CASSLRQNEKLFF. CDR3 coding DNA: TGTGCCAGCAGTCTCCGACAGAATGAAAAACTGTTTTTT.